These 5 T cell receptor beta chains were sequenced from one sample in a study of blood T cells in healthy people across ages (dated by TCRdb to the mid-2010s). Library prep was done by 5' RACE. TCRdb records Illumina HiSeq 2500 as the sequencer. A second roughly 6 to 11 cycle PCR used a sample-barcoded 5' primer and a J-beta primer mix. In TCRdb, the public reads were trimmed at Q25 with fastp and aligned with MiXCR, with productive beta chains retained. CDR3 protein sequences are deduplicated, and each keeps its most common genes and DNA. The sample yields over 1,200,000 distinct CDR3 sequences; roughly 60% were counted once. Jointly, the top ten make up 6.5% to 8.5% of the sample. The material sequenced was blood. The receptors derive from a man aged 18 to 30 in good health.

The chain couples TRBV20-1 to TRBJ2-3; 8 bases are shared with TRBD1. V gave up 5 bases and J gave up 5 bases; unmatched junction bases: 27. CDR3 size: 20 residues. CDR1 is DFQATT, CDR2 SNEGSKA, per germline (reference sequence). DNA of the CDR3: TGCAGTGCTTACCCTTTAACCGGGACAGGAATGGGGTATACGGGAGATACGCAGTATTTT. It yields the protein CSAYPLTGTGMGYTGDTQYF.

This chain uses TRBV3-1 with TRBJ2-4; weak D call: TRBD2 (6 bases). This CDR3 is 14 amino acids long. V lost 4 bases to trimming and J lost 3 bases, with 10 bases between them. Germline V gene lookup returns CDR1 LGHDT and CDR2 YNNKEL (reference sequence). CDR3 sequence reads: CASSPRDFKNIQYF. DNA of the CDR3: TGTGCCAGCAGCCCAAGGGACTTCAAAAACATTCAGTACTTC.

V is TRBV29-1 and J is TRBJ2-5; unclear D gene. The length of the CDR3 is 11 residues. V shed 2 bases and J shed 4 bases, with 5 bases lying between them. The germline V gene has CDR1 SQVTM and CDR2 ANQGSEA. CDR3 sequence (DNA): TGCAGCGTTGAACCCCTAGAGACCCAGTACTTC. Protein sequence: CSVEPLETQYF.

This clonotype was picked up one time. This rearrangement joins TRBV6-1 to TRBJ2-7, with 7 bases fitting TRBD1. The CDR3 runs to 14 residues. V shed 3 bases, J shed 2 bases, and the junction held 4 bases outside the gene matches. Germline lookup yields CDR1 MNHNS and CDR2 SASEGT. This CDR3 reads CASSDLGTAYEQYF. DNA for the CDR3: TGTGCCAGCAGTGATTTGGGGACAGCCTACGAGCAGTACTTC.

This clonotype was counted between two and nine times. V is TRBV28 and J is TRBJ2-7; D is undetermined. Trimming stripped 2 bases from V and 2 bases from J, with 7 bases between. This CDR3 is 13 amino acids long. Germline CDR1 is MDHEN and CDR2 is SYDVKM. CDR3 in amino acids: CASSLDWTYEQYF. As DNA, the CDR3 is TGTGCCAGCAGTTTAGACTGGACCTACGAGCAGTACTTC.